A selection of T cell receptor beta chains follows, all from one sample in a study of shared clonotypes between healthy human individuals. Only in-frame clones appear in the TCRdb table, and some are missing; sequencing was by immunoSEQ multiplex PCR. The repertoire consists of millions of clones, with about 95% occurring once and the leading ten covering more than 0.95%. Source material: naive CD8+ T cells sorted from blood. These receptors originate from a man aged 18 to 29 in good health. Each CDR3 is given with its conserved first and last residue. Part of the rows lack a size; the others show once, few, many or a class for expanded clones.

TRBV12-1 | NA | CASSFGSGRDRPDSHEQYF
TRBV29-1 | NA | CSVDIIEINTEAFF
TRBV28 | NA | CASSLPGGGTEAFF
TRBV27 | NA | CASSLSSLWTGTEAFF
TRBV7-9 | NA | CASSLMPGGPTDTQYF
TRBV9 | NA | CASSLDSYNEQFF
TRBV19 | NA | CASSITGSLPTNEKLFF
TRBV6-1 | once | CASNLRLRSGNEQFF
TRBV10-3 | NA | CAISPGTIDIQYF
TRBV28 | NA | CASAGTGGTYEQYF
TRBV19 | few | CATKDNLGGEKLFF
TRBV4-1 | NA | CASSHSSGLAGEEQYF
TRBV6-5 | NA | CASSLSVGELFF
TRBV5-5 | NA | CASSLSGTGGPSSGNTIYF
TRBV4-3 | NA | CASSQDVLAGEQFF
TRBV13 | NA | CASSPPASGSTDTQYF
TRBV2 | NA | CASSAGTGAYEQYF
TRBV7-8 | NA | CASSLTSSYEQYF
TRBV9 | few | CASSERPGQEQFF
TRBV2 | NA | CASSEAAAGENIQYF
TRBV13 | NA | CASRRARNEQFF
TRBV10-1 | NA | CASSEYSGIYNEQFF
TRBV4-2 | NA | CASSQAPVGPGINYGYTF
TRBV4-1 | NA | CASSQVLADSYEQYF
TRBV11-3 | NA | CASSPGTLGRQFF
TRBV6-1 | NA | CASSEEGGNTGELFF
TRBV6-1 | NA | CATNPGGGKYF
TRBV4-1 | NA | CASSQLAGQISNQPQHF
TRBV27 | NA | CASSTGTWAQYF
TRBV6-6 | NA | CASSYSEGELFF
TRBV6-5 | once | CASSYGGANYGYTF
TRBV19 | NA | CASSISAGTNTEAFF
TRBV11-2 | NA | CASSAGRSTDTQYF
TRBV14 | many | CASSQGGRAGYTF
TRBV14 | few | CASSQGYSGPQHF
TRBV13 | NA | CASSLGNHQPQHF
TRBV15 | NA | CATSRELSGSTEETQYF
TRBV5-1 | NA | CASSAGTSGSYEQYF
TRBV5-1 | once | CASSLTENYGYTF
TRBV7-2 | NA | CASSFEGAETQYF
TRBV27 | NA | CASSLTTSSEQYF
TRBV6-1 | NA | CASSEAGWISYNEQFF
TRBV7-6 | NA | CASSLELGGTGELFF
TRBV10-3 | NA | CAISATPGQEPNSPLHF
TRBV13 | NA | CASSLDSFWANTEAFF